A selection of T cell receptor beta chains follows, all from one sample in a study of CD8+ T cells in alopecia areata. Using immunoSEQ multiplex PCR, the repertoire was profiled, and TCRdb retains in-frame clones only, with some absent. The top ten hold around 0.92% of the sample, which has hundreds of thousands of clones, about three fifths seen once. Sample: CD4+ T cells sorted from blood, taken between weeks 51 and 52, from a patient treated with tofacitinib. These receptors originate from a human donor with alopecia areata. Each CDR3 is given with its conserved first and last residue.

V: TRBV10-2; length: 13; CDR3: CASSPTIQETQYF
V: TRBV20-1; length: 10; CDR3: CSASNDGYTF
V: TRBV15; length: 16; CDR3: CATSRGSSGGYNEQFF
V: TRBV29-1; length: 11; CDR3: CSVGDQETQYF
V: TRBV7-2; length: 13; CDR3: CASSGQRDQPQHF
V: TRBV27; length: 14; CDR3: CASSNTYSNQPQHF
V: TRBV7-2; length: 13; CDR3: CASSLGDVQPQHF
V: TRBV9; length: 14; CDR3: CASSVVTGGNEQFF
V: TRBV30; length: 14; CDR3: CAWSMGTVDEKLFF
V: TRBV18; length: 14; CDR3: CASSTGGTNQPQHF
V: TRBV29-1; length: 14; CDR3: CSAGQGADYNEQFF
V: TRBV5-1; length: 13; CDR3: CASSLQGNLEQYF
V: TRBV20-1; length: 11; CDR3: CSASGQNTQYF
V: TRBV7-2; length: 14; CDR3: CASSPGTLYNEQFF
V: TRBV4-1; length: 17; CDR3: CASSQEGSGGAYNEQFF
V: TRBV9; length: 16; CDR3: CASSVAEGPGQDTQYF
V: TRBV19; length: 13; CDR3: CASSDQGGETQYF